The 21 T cell receptor beta chains below were found in one sample sequenced in a study of TIL therapy for anti-PD-1-resistant metastatic lung cancer (dated by TCRdb to the early 2020s). The time point label for this specimen denotes: pre-treatment sample, taken before nivolumab and TIL therapy. TCR beta CDR3 regions were amplified from genomic DNA by bias-controlled multiplex PCR with the immunoSEQ v3 hsTCRB kit. TCRdb's version of the immuneACCESS table is confined to in-frame rearrangements and falls short of the full clone set. An unresolved V gene accounts for under half of the shortfall where checked; the remainder is of unknown origin. The sample has just under 60,000 clones on record, around 68% of them singletons. 6.6% of the sample rests with the top ten. The input for sequencing was blood, taken at baseline. Receptors originate from a person aged 25 to 85 with non-small cell lung cancer.

The V gene is TRBV5-6, the J gene TRBJ2-1; TRBD2 aligns across 10 bases. CDR1 SGHDT and CDR2 YYEEEE come from the germline V gene. This CDR3 comprises 16 residues. The junction had 4 bases not matched to a gene; V was cut back by 2 bases and J by 2 bases. The CDR3, as DNA: TGTGCCAGCAGCTTTGGGACTAGCGAGACCTACAATGAGCAGTTCTTC. This translates into CASSFGTSETYNEQFF.

The V and J genes are TRBV29-1 and TRBJ2-1; D is ambiguous. V was shortened by 4 bases and J by 7 bases, with 8 bases between the two germline ends. Germline V gene lookup returns CDR1 SQVTM and CDR2 ANQGSEA. CDR3 size: 11 residues. The CDR3 sequence is CSVGYGNEQFF. The DNA of the CDR3 is TGCAGCGTTGGTTACGGGAATGAGCAGTTCTTC.

V gene TRBV6-6 combines with J gene TRBJ2-7; D possibly corresponds to TRBD1 (6 bases). This CDR3 region has 15 residues. Looked up from germline, CDR1 is MNHNY and CDR2 is SVGAGI (reference sequence). The V and J ends lost 6 bases and 1 base respectively, with 16 bases between them. CDR3 region: CASSWGNRASYEQYF. CDR3 coding DNA: TGTGCCAGCAGCTGGGGGAACAGGGCTTCCTACGAGCAGTACTTC.

This chain joins TRBV30 and TRBJ2-3; TRBD1 agrees at 8 bases. J lost 2 bases, V lost 5 bases, and 12 bases had no gene match. Germline CDR1 GTSNPN, CDR2 SVGIG (reference sequence). The CDR3 consists of 16 residues. Here the CDR3 DNA reads TGTGCCTGGGCCCAAGTGGCAGGGGGCGCCACAGATACGCAGTATTTT. Translating gives CAWAQVAGGATDTQYF.

V usage is TRBV5-6 and J usage is TRBJ2-1; weak D call: TRBD2 (5 bases). The CDR3 loop spans 15 amino acids. CDR1 is SGHDT and CDR2 is YYEEEE in the germline V gene. V was clipped by 0 bases and J by 0 bases, with 7 bases between them. In DNA, the CDR3 is TGTGCCAGCAGCTTGGCTGGGAGCTCCTACAATGAGCAGTTCTTC. Its protein product is CASSLAGSSYNEQFF.

The chain employs TRBV4-2 and TRBJ2-7; D may be TRBD2 (7 bases). The CDR3 consists of 17 residues. Germline CDR1 LGHNA, CDR2 YNFKEQ. Trimming removed 0 bases from V and 6 bases from J, with 21 bases in between. CDR3 in DNA: TGTGCCAGCAGCCAAGATCGGCTTAGGGGGAGGGGTTCCGAGCAGTACTTC. As protein: CASSQDRLRGRGSEQYF.

The chain links TRBV5-5 to TRBJ2-5; D not resolved. Trimming left V 2 bases short and J 2 bases short, with 10 bases between. The CDR3 runs 14 residues. CDR1 is SGHKS, CDR2 YYEKEE, per germline (reference sequence). CDR3 in amino acids: CASSLGRLQETQYF. Here the CDR3 DNA reads TGTGCCAGCAGCTTAGGCAGATTACAAGAGACCCAGTACTTC.

This chain joins TRBV7-8 and TRBJ1-3, with no clear D. The CDR3 has 17 amino acids. Trimming pared 1 base from V and 0 bases from J, leaving 13 bases between. CDR1 is SGHVS and CDR2 is FQNEAQ in the germline V gene. CDR3 DNA: TGTGCCAGCAGCTTAGAGGGTGGAACCGTCTCTGGAAACACCATATATTTT. The encoded protein is CASSLEGGTVSGNTIYF.

The chain combines TRBV5-4 with TRBJ2-3; weak D call: TRBD2 (6 bases). Trimming pared 4 bases from V and 0 bases from J, leaving 15 bases between. CDR1 SGHNT and CDR2 YYREEE come from the germline V gene (reference sequence). The CDR3 loop spans 16 amino acids. CDR3 in amino acids: CASSNPWEVSTDTQYF. CDR3 in DNA: TGTGCCAGCAGCAACCCTTGGGAGGTCAGCACAGATACGCAGTATTTT.

This chain joins TRBV10-3 and TRBJ2-7; 7 bases are shared with TRBD2. J gave up 3 bases and V 2 bases, and 4 bases lay outside the gene matches. Germline assignment: CDR1 ENHRY and CDR2 SYGVKD. This CDR3 contains 14 residues. CDR3 DNA: TGTGCCATCAGTGAGACTAGCGAGAACTACGAGCAGTACTTC. Its protein product is CAISETSENYEQYF.

The rearrangement links TRBV19 to TRBJ2-1, with 9 bases that match TRBD2. Trimming removed 6 bases from V and 7 bases from J; junction bases left unmatched: 7. In germline, CDR1 is LNHDA, CDR2 SQIVND (reference sequence). This CDR3 has 14 amino acids. CDR3: CASRPAGGWNEQFF. The CDR3 DNA reads as TGTGCCAGTAGACCAGCGGGAGGTTGGAATGAGCAGTTCTTC.

The V gene is TRBV5-4, the J gene TRBJ2-5; either TRBD1 or TRBD2 may fit D (5 bases each). This CDR3 region has 14 residues. Germline V gene lookup returns CDR1 SGHNT and CDR2 YYREEE (reference sequence). V lost 4 bases to trimming and J lost 3 bases, with 13 bases between them. Here the CDR3 reads CASSPVGDKETQYF. In nucleotides, the CDR3 is TGTGCCAGCAGCCCAGTGGGGGATAAAGAGACCCAGTACTTC.

The rearrangement joins TRBV29-1 to TRBJ2-7; TRBD1 might be the D (6 bases). V was trimmed by 1 base and J by 2 bases, leaving 12 bases between them. The CDR3 runs to 14 residues. Germline assignment: CDR1 SQVTM and CDR2 ANQGSEA. CDR3 DNA: TGCAGCGTTGAAGCCCGTGGGGGCCCCTACGAGCAGTACTTC. Its translation: CSVEARGGPYEQYF.

This chain connects TRBV7-8 to TRBJ1-6, with 7 bases fitting TRBD1. The CDR3 has 13 amino acids. After removal of 6 bases from V and 7 bases from J, the junction contained 3 bases not matched to a gene. Germline values: CDR1 SGHVS, CDR2 FQNEAQ. The CDR3 region is CASSTGQNSPLHF. CDR3 bases: TGTGCCAGCAGTACGGGACAGAATTCACCCCTCCACTTT.

The chain uses TRBV2 and TRBJ2-2; D remains ambiguous. The CDR3 loop spans 12 amino acids. Looked up from germline, CDR1 is SNHLY and CDR2 is FYNNEI. V was pared by 6 bases and J by 6 bases, with 8 bases between. Written as DNA, the CDR3 is TGTGCCAGCAGGATTGAGCCCGGGGAGCTGTTTTTT. Translating gives CASRIEPGELFF.

This clone has just a few counts. The chain has TRBV19 and TRBJ2-7, with unresolved D. This CDR3 spans 14 amino acids. Trimming stripped 3 bases from V and 0 bases from J, with 9 bases between. Germline V CDR1 and CDR2: LNHDA, SQIVND (reference sequence). CDR3 sequence: CASSIRQDSYEQYF. The DNA for the CDR3 is TGTGCCAGTAGTATCCGGCAGGACTCCTACGAGCAGTACTTC.

J is TRBJ1-1 and V is TRBV28; D not resolved. The CDR3 length is 14 residues. The V gene's germline CDR1 is MDHEN and CDR2 SYDVKM. Trimming cost V 4 bases and J 2 bases, with 11 bases left between them. The CDR3 is CASSSDAANTEAFF. The CDR3 DNA reads as TGTGCCAGCAGTTCGGACGCAGCAAACACTGAAGCTTTCTTT.

The J gene is TRBJ1-4, the V gene TRBV6-1; weak D call: TRBD1 (5 bases). The CDR3 consists of 13 residues. Trimming took 6 bases from V and 4 from J, leaving 9 bases between them. The V gene's germline CDR1 is MNHNS and CDR2 SASEGT. CDR3 in amino acids: CASRRGGNEKLFF. The CDR3 DNA sequence: TGTGCCAGCAGGCGCGGGGGTAATGAAAAACTGTTTTTT.

The chain joins TRBV28 to TRBJ1-5, with 8 bases matching TRBD1. Germline V lookup: CDR1 MDHEN, CDR2 SYDVKM. With V trimmed by 6 bases and J by 0 bases, 10 bases remained unmatched. CDR3 length: 17 amino acids. CDR3 coding DNA: TGTGCCAGCAGGGACCGGGACAGGTCTTATAGCAATCAGCCCCAGCATTTT. Its translation is CASRDRDRSYSNQPQHF.

This clone has just one count. The genes are TRBV6-5 and TRBJ2-5; 8 nucleotides match TRBD1. The CDR3 has 13 residues. V lost 7 bases, J lost 8 bases, and 9 bases stayed unmatched. Germline CDR1 MNHEY, CDR2 SVGAGI. CDR3 region: CASTLGQGGTQYF. CDR3 sequence (DNA): TGTGCCAGCACCTTAGGACAGGGTGGAACCCAGTACTTC.

This chain joins TRBV18 and TRBJ2-7; D is uncertain. The V gene lost 2 bases and the J gene lost 1 base, with 6 bases spanning the gap. The CDR3 extends over 13 amino acids. Germline CDR1 KGHSH, CDR2 LQKENI. The CDR3 sequence: CASSPKPSYEQYF. The CDR3, as DNA: TGTGCCAGCTCACCAAAGCCTTCCTACGAGCAGTACTTC.